This T cell receptor (beta chain) is drawn from a study of blood T cells in healthy people across ages. Study as a whole: Researchers report that template switching captured about one barcoded beta molecule per two T cells. General study findings and limits: Naive CD4+ cells and diversity were both higher in long-lived donors than in aged donors.

This clonotype turned up a few times. Antigen unknown. Germline lookup yields CDR1 MNHNS and CDR2 SASEGT. Trimming pared 4 bases from V and 4 bases from J, leaving 22 bases between. The CDR3 is 17 amino acids. PCR was performed a second time for about 7 to 11 cycles using a sample-barcoded 5' primer and a J-beta primer mix. TCRdb used MiXCR to reprocess the 5' RACE reads, holding one entry per CDR3 protein. The table lists around 1.5 million distinct CDR3 sequences, 42% of them singletons. The rearrangement links TRBV6-1 to TRBJ1-2; D gene ambiguous. What was sequenced was blood. The clonotype was recovered from a young woman in good health. This CDR3 reads CASSAQSGVFQIYGYTF. Written as DNA, the CDR3 is TGTGCCAGCAGTGCACAAAGTGGGGTCTTCCAGATCTATGGCTACACCTTC.